These 19 T cell receptor beta chains were sequenced from one sample in a study of graft-versus-host responses after intestinal transplantation. The method was immunoSEQ multiplex PCR; TCRdb's version includes in-frame clones alone and lacks a portion of them. The data show 85,000 to 110,000 clones, roughly 93% seen once. No antigen has been identified for these receptors. The sample consisted of unstimulated CD8+ T cells sorted from spleen or lymph node cells, taken before intestinal transplant. The receptors here all came from a human donor who received an intestinal transplant.

V and J are TRBV27 and TRBJ2-3, with 14 nucleotides matching TRBD2. The trim removed 6 bases at V and 6 bases at J, leaving 8 bases unmatched. In germline, CDR1 is MNHEY, CDR2 SMNVEV (reference sequence). This CDR3 comprises 16 residues. In nucleotides, the CDR3 is TGTGCCAGCAGGGACCCGACTAGCGGGGGGGTGGATACGCAGTATTTT. Encoded protein: CASRDPTSGGVDTQYF.

The rearrangement uses TRBV11-2 and TRBJ1-5; perhaps TRBD1 as D (5 bases). CDR1 and CDR2 from the germline V gene are SGHAT and FQNNGV. V dropped 0 bases and J dropped 0 bases, with 9 bases sitting between them. The CDR3 runs to 16 residues. The CDR3 bases are TGTGCCAGCAGCTTAGATTCGGGGGATAGCAATCAGCCCCAGCATTTT. This translates into CASSLDSGDSNQPQHF.

V is TRBV27 and J is TRBJ2-7; 7 nucleotides match TRBD2. Germline CDR1 MNHEY, CDR2 SMNVEV (reference sequence). CDR3 length: 15 amino acids. After removal of 5 bases from V and 4 bases from J, the junction contained 11 bases not matched to a gene. The CDR3 loop reads CASSGRGWGRYEQYF. In DNA form, the CDR3 reads TGTGCCAGCAGTGGGCGGGGGTGGGGGAGATACGAGCAGTACTTC.

This clone was detected once. The chain recombines TRBV7-9 with TRBJ1-1; D ambiguous. The germline V and J ends were trimmed by 3 bases and 6 bases, with 17 bases remaining between them. Germline lookup yields CDR1 SEHNR and CDR2 FQNEAQ (reference sequence). The CDR3 consists of 15 residues. This CDR3 reads CASSLVGMGGAEAFF. The CDR3 DNA reads TGTGCCAGCAGCTTGGTTGGGATGGGTGGGGCTGAAGCTTTCTTT.

This clone occurred once. V gene TRBV4-1 combines with J gene TRBJ1-1; no clear D gene. This CDR3 region has 12 residues. Per germline, CDR1 MGHRA and CDR2 YSYEKL. The V end was cut by 0 bases, the J end by 2 bases, with 1 base between. CDR3 sequence reads: CASSQDNTEAFF. DNA for the CDR3: TGCGCCAGCAGCCAAGATAACACTGAAGCTTTCTTT.

The chain's CDR3 is CASSGGDRLTEAFF. CDR3 sequence (DNA): TGTGCCAGCAGCGGCGGGGACAGGCTCACTGAAGCTTTCTTT. The rearrangement uses TRBV9 and TRBJ1-1, with TRBD1 matching over 8 bases. Trimming took 3 bases from V and 4 from J; bases not matched to a gene: 5. The germline V gene encodes CDR1 SGDLS and CDR2 YYNGEE. The CDR3 length is 14 residues.

This chain links TRBV14 with TRBJ1-4; D unclear. Germline V gives CDR1 SGHDN, CDR2 FVKESK. V was trimmed by 4 bases and J by 2 bases, leaving 17 bases between them. The length of the CDR3 is 17 residues. The CDR3 sequence is CASSPLTRSVTNEKLFF. The CDR3 nucleotides read TGTGCCAGCAGCCCCTTAACGAGGTCTGTTACTAATGAAAAACTGTTTTTT.

Only one count was recorded for this clone. This chain connects TRBV5-6 to TRBJ2-7; D ambiguous. The germline V gene encodes CDR1 SGHDT and CDR2 YYEEEE. The V end was cut by 7 bases, the J end by 7 bases, with 12 bases between. The length of the CDR3 is 11 residues. The CDR3: CASEVAGEQYF. The CDR3 region has the DNA TGTGCCAGCGAGGTAGCCGGGGAGCAGTACTTC.

This clone was detected only a few times. The rearrangement joins TRBV9 to TRBJ2-3; 8 nucleotides match TRBD2. After removal of 0 bases from V and 0 bases from J, the junction contained 3 bases not matched to a gene. This CDR3 has 16 residues. Germline V gene data show CDR1 as SGDLS and CDR2 as YYNGEE. The CDR3 here is CASSVGSGGSTDTQYF. CDR3 DNA: TGTGCCAGCAGCGTAGGGAGCGGGGGTAGCACAGATACGCAGTATTTT.

The chain recombines TRBV15 with TRBJ2-7; D tentatively reads TRBD1 or TRBD2 (5 bases each). Germline V gene data show CDR1 as LNHNV and CDR2 as YYDKDF (reference sequence). The CDR3 spans 12 residues. Trimming left V 7 bases short and J 0 bases short, with 7 bases between. This CDR3 is CATKGTSYEQYF. The CDR3 nucleotides are TGTGCCACCAAGGGGACCTCCTACGAGCAGTACTTC. The complete variable domain, with remaining parts taken from reference TRBV15 and TRBJ2-7, reads DAMVIQNPRYQVTQFGKPVTLSCSQTLNHNVMYWYQQKSSQAPKLLFHYYDKDFNNEADTPDNFQSRRPNTSFCFLDIRSPGLGDTAMYLCATKGTSYEQYFGPGTRLTVT.

This CDR3 is CAAHGWGRPETQYF. The CDR3, as DNA: TGTGCCGCTCATGGGTGGGGGCGGCCAGAGACCCAGTACTTC. This chain joins TRBV9 and TRBJ2-5, with D possibly TRBD1 on 6 matching bases. This CDR3 has 14 amino acids. V lost 10 bases, J lost 4 bases, and 20 bases lay in between. Germline V gene data show CDR1 as SGDLS and CDR2 as YYNGEE.

The chain joins TRBV19 to TRBJ1-2; a possible D gene is TRBD1 (5 bases). Trimming removed 10 bases at V and 3 bases at J, with 15 bases between. This CDR3 spans 13 amino acids. CDR1 and CDR2 (germline): LNHDA, SQIVND (reference sequence). CDR3 DNA sequence: TGTGCCACCCATACAAGGGGAGACTATGGCTACACCTTC. Its translation is CATHTRGDYGYTF.

This chain uses TRBV5-4 with TRBJ2-7; TRBD2 might be the D (6 bases). CDR1 and CDR2 from the germline V gene are SGHNT and YYREEE (reference sequence). The CDR3 runs to 14 residues. Trimming removed 4 bases at V and 0 bases at J, with 11 bases between. The CDR3 coding sequence is TGTGCCAGCAGCCTGCCGACTAGCTCCTACGAGCAGTACTTC. It codes for CASSLPTSSYEQYF.

The V and J genes are TRBV7-9 and TRBJ2-1, with TRBD2 matching over 8 bases. The CDR3 runs 15 residues. Germline CDR1 is SEHNR and CDR2 is FQNEAQ (reference sequence). The J segment lost 0 bases and the V segment lost 5 bases, leaving 3 bases of the junction unmatched. CDR3 bases: TGTGCCAGCAGCCCAGCGGGGGCCTCCTACAATGAGCAGTTCTTC. Translation gives CASSPAGASYNEQFF.

The chain employs TRBV19 and TRBJ1-1; D ambiguous. The V gene lost 2 bases and the J gene lost 1 base, with 2 bases spanning the gap. The CDR3 runs 12 residues. Germline CDR1 is LNHDA and CDR2 is SQIVND (reference sequence). CDR3 residues: CASSIQNTEAFF. CDR3 DNA: TGTGCCAGTAGTATACAGAACACTGAAGCTTTCTTT.

The chain carries TRBV6-1 and TRBJ1-4, with 7 bases aligning to TRBD1. Germline CDR1 and CDR2: MNHNS and SASEGT. J lost 8 bases, V lost 4 bases, and 7 bases had no gene match. CDR3 length equals 14 residues. The CDR3 DNA sequence: TGTGCCAGCAGTGGCTGGAAGGACAGGGAAAAACTGTTTTTT. Translating it yields CASSGWKDREKLFF.

The genes are TRBV23-1 and TRBJ1-2; 7 nucleotides match TRBD1. TRBV23-1 is an ORF, with its function uncertain. The CDR3 covers 14 residues. V trimming: 2 bases; J trimming: 4 bases; junction bases outside the gene matches: 4. CDR3: CASSQHRQGYGYTF. The CDR3 DNA reads TGCGCCAGCAGTCAACACCGACAGGGCTATGGCTACACCTTC.

V is TRBV5-4 and J is TRBJ2-2; D possibly uses TRBD1 or TRBD2 (5 bases each). Trimming removed 2 bases at V and 7 bases at J, with 12 bases between. In germline, CDR1 is SGHNT, CDR2 YYREEE (reference sequence). This CDR3 has 14 amino acids. CDR3 sequence: CASSFEGLGGELFF. The CDR3 DNA is TGTGCCAGCAGCTTTGAGGGGCTAGGCGGGGAGCTGTTTTTT.

The chain employs TRBV7-8 and TRBJ1-5; D is possibly TRBD1 (6 bases). Looked up from germline, CDR1 is SGHVS and CDR2 is FQNEAQ. The V gene lost 5 bases and the J gene lost 6 bases, with 20 bases spanning the gap. This CDR3 is built from 16 residues. The CDR3 reads CASSPGQWDGIQPQHF. CDR3 DNA sequence: TGTGCCAGCAGCCCTGGACAGTGGGATGGTATTCAGCCCCAGCATTTT. Full variable domain (rest looked up from reference TRBV7-8 and TRBJ1-5): GAGVSQSPRYKVAKRGQDVALRCDPISGHVSLFWYQQALGQGPEFLTYFQNEAQLDKSGLPSDRFFAERPEGSVSTLKIQRTQQEDSAVYLCASSPGQWDGIQPQHFGDGTRLSIL.